The 9 T cell receptor beta chains listed next were all sequenced from one sample in a study of blood T cells in healthy people across ages. A sample-barcoded 5' primer and a J-beta primer mix were used in a second PCR of about 7 to 12 cycles. TCRdb used MiXCR to reprocess the 5' RACE reads, holding one entry per CDR3 protein. This table has about 680,000 distinct CDR3 sequences, 45% to 50% appearing once. Sequenced input: blood. These receptor sequences come from a woman aged 55-70 years in good health.

V and J are TRBV18 and TRBJ1-5; 11 bases fit TRBD1. Germline trimming cut 3 bases from V and 7 bases from J; bases unmatched to any gene: 2. Per the germline V gene, CDR1 is KGHSH and CDR2 is LQKENI. The CDR3 has 14 residues. The CDR3 DNA is TGTGCCAGCTCACCGGGACAGGGGGTACAGCCCCAGCATTTT. Translating it yields CASSPGQGVQPQHF.

On this clonotype itself: The conserved phenylalanine or tryptophan is not found at the CDR3 terminus, so this likely reflects a read error. The chain has TRBV2 and TRBJ2-7, with D possibly being TRBD1 (6 bases). V gave up 2 bases and J gave up 0 bases, with 8 bases separating them. Germline lookup yields CDR1 SNHLY and CDR2 FYNNEI. The CDR3 spans 14 residues. This CDR3 reads CASSEQGSSYEQYL. The CDR3 DNA follows: TGTGCCAGCAGTGAACAGGGGAGCTCCTACGAGCAGTACCTC.

This clonotype was detected only once. The rearrangement joins TRBV20-1 to TRBJ2-3, with D uncertain. The CDR3 sequence is 14 residues long. Trimming stripped 2 bases from V and 5 bases from J, with 14 bases between. Per the germline V gene, CDR1 is DFQATT and CDR2 is SNEGSKA (reference sequence). CDR3 amino acids: CSARSEVGIDTQYF. Here the CDR3 DNA reads TGCAGTGCTAGATCCGAGGTGGGCATAGATACGCAGTATTTT.

Concerning this clonotype: A much larger clonotype is one base distant, so this may be a read error. The chain is built from TRBV12-3 or TRBV12-4 and TRBJ2-1; D remains unclear. The CDR3 sequence is 12 residues long. V lost 6 bases and J 13 bases, leaving 16 bases between the germline ends. CDR3 sequence: CASRYYQETQFF. Written as DNA, the CDR3 is TGTGCCAGCAGATACTACCAAGAGACCCAGTTCTTC.

This clonotype was seen a handful of times. V is TRBV6-6 and J is TRBJ2-6, with D possibly being TRBD2 (5 bases). Germline-derived CDR1 and CDR2 are MNHNY and SVGAGI (reference sequence). The CDR3 extends over 13 amino acids. V lost 10 bases and J lost 0, with 7 bases in between. CDR3: CATAGSGANVLTF. CDR3 nucleotides: TGTGCCACCGCGGGCTCTGGGGCCAACGTCCTGACTTTC.

This sequence joins TRBV3-1 and TRBJ1-4; D unclear. Looked up from germline, CDR1 is LGHDT and CDR2 is YNNKEL (reference sequence). V lost 5 bases, J lost 8 bases, and 21 bases lay in between. The CDR3 has 16 residues. CDR3 sequence reads: CASSYTPSVGPEKLFF. CDR3 in DNA: TGTGCCAGCAGCTACACACCTTCAGTCGGTCCCGAAAAACTGTTTTTT.

This clonotype was seen ten or more times. The chain employs TRBV7-2 and TRBJ2-3; D uncertain. Trimming took off 3 bases at V and 6 bases at J, with 7 bases between the two ends. Germline V gene data show CDR1 as SGHTA and CDR2 as FQGNSA. The CDR3 is 12 residues long. Written as DNA, the CDR3 is TGTGCCAGCAGCTTTGGGGTGGATACGCAGTATTTT. Its protein product is CASSFGVDTQYF.

This clonotype was recorded a few times. The J gene is TRBJ2-5, the V gene TRBV15, with D tentatively TRBD1 (6 bases). Germline assignment: CDR1 LNHNV and CDR2 YYDKDF (reference sequence). V lost 0 bases, J lost 0 bases, and 8 bases lay in between. The CDR3 covers 15 residues. In DNA, the CDR3 is TGTGCCACCAGCAGAGATAGGACAGACCAAGAGACCCAGTACTTC. Translating gives CATSRDRTDQETQYF.

The genes are TRBV6-2 or TRBV6-3 and TRBJ1-2; TRBD1 is a possible D gene (5 bases). CDR3 length equals 16 residues. CDR1 MNHEY and CDR2 SVGEGT come from the germline V gene. The ends were cut back, 7 bases at V and 1 base at J, with 19 bases in the middle. The CDR3 region is CASTNRDRTINYGYTF. CDR3 in DNA: TGTGCCAGCACCAACCGGGACCGCACGATTAACTATGGCTACACCTTC.